These 21 T cell receptor beta chains originate from one sample sequenced in a study of blood T cell repertoires in COVID-19. TCRdb keeps only in-frame clones here, not all; method: immunoSEQ multiplex PCR. The sample has some 250,000 clones, roughly nine tenths seen once. Sequences were obtained from peripheral blood. The receptors come from a woman aged 25 to 39 with COVID-19, enrolled during active disease.

The chain links TRBV19 to TRBJ1-1, with D perhaps TRBD1 (6 bases). Trimming removed 4 bases at V and 5 bases at J, with 20 bases between. This CDR3 contains 16 residues. Looked up from germline, CDR1 is LNHDA and CDR2 is SQIVND (reference sequence). In DNA form, the CDR3 reads TGTGCCAGTAGTACCTACAGGGACGCTTTCTTAACTGAAGCTTTCTTT. Protein sequence: CASSTYRDAFLTEAFF. The entire variable domain, with the rest obtained from reference TRBV19 and TRBJ1-1, is as follows: DGGITQSPKYLFRKEGQNVTLSCEQNLNHDAMYWYRQDPGQGLRLIYYSQIVNDFQKGDIAEGYSVSREKKESFPLTVTSAQKNPTAFYLCASSTYRDAFLTEAFFGQGTRLTVV.

The gene calls are TRBV11-2 and TRBJ1-1; D not resolved. V was trimmed by 5 bases and J by 2 bases, leaving 15 bases between them. The germline CDR1 and CDR2 sequences are SGHAT and FQNNGV. This CDR3 contains 15 residues. CDR3 amino acids: CASSPPRGVNTEAFF. CDR3 DNA sequence: TGTGCCAGCAGCCCGCCCCGTGGAGTAAACACTGAAGCTTTCTTT.

The CDR3 coding sequence is TGCAGCGTTGAAAGGACAGGGGATACGGGCTACACCTTC. It translates to CSVERTGDTGYTF. The J gene is TRBJ1-2, the V gene TRBV29-1; 9 bases are shared with TRBD1. CDR1 is SQVTM and CDR2 is ANQGSEA in the germline V gene. The V and J ends lost 2 bases and 8 bases, in that order; junction bases with no gene match: 6. The CDR3 totals 13 residues.

The rearrangement links TRBV6-1 to TRBJ1-6; possibly TRBD1 for D (5 bases). The V gene's germline CDR1 is MNHNS and CDR2 SASEGT. The CDR3 length is 15 residues. V was cut by 3 bases and J by 3 bases, with 9 bases left in between. The CDR3 region is CASSDVGGYNSPLHF. In nucleotides, the CDR3 is TGTGCCAGCAGTGATGTGGGGGGCTATAATTCACCCCTCCACTTT.

This clone was seen a single time. The chain recombines TRBV15 with TRBJ1-1; 7 nucleotides match TRBD1. Germline V gene lookup returns CDR1 LNHNV and CDR2 YYDKDF (reference sequence). Trimming took 8 bases from V and 3 from J; bases not matched to a gene: 15. The CDR3 length is 16 residues. The CDR3 spells CATDLGGTVLHTEAFF. In DNA, the CDR3 is TGTGCCACCGATTTAGGGGGGACAGTCTTGCACACTGAAGCTTTCTTT.

The J gene is TRBJ1-1, the V gene TRBV25-1, with D unclear. The ends were cut back, 0 bases at V and 2 bases at J, with 7 bases in the middle. This CDR3 region has 14 residues. Germline assignment: CDR1 MGHDK and CDR2 SYGVNS. CDR3 DNA sequence: TGTGCCAGCAGTGAATATGCCTATAACACTGAAGCTTTCTTT. As protein: CASSEYAYNTEAFF.

The chain joins TRBV4-1 to TRBJ2-3, with D possibly matching TRBD2 (5 bases). V lost 0 bases to trimming and J lost 4 bases, with 11 bases between them. This CDR3 comprises 15 residues. Per germline, CDR1 MGHRA and CDR2 YSYEKL. The CDR3 is CASSQDRLMADTQYF. The CDR3 bases are TGCGCCAGCAGCCAAGATAGACTAATGGCAGATACGCAGTATTTT.

This clone has just a few counts. The chain joins TRBV9 to TRBJ2-3; D gene uncertain. Trimming stripped 3 bases from V and 3 bases from J, with 8 bases between. The CDR3 has 13 amino acids. In germline, CDR1 is SGDLS, CDR2 YYNGEE. CDR3 amino acids: CASSAGLTDTQYF. CDR3 coding DNA: TGTGCCAGCAGCGCGGGTTTAACAGATACGCAGTATTTT.

The chain links TRBV27 to TRBJ2-2; 7 positions agree with TRBD1. Germline CDR1 is MNHEY and CDR2 is SMNVEV (reference sequence). This CDR3 spans 16 amino acids. V shed 8 bases and J 3 bases; nucleotides not matched to a gene: 12. Here the CDR3 reads CASFPGTVPDTGELFF. DNA of the CDR3: TGTGCCAGCTTCCCAGGGACAGTCCCCGACACCGGGGAGCTGTTTTTT.

The chain combines TRBV19 with TRBJ1-5; D unclear. V dropped 4 bases and J dropped 6 bases, with 16 bases sitting between them. Germline CDR1 is LNHDA and CDR2 is SQIVND (reference sequence). The CDR3 length is 15 residues. CDR3 amino acids: CASSSPGYPSQPQHF. Here the CDR3 DNA reads TGTGCCAGTAGTAGCCCCGGGTACCCCTCTCAGCCCCAGCATTTT.

DNA of the CDR3: TGTGCCAGCTCACCACCGGGGACAGAAATATATGGCTACACCTTC. Translated, it gives CASSPPGTEIYGYTF. The J gene is TRBJ1-2, the V gene TRBV18; 7 bases are shared with TRBD1. The CDR3 contains 15 residues. With 0 bases clipped from V and 5 bases from J, the junction kept 6 bases outside the gene matches. The germline CDR1 and CDR2 sequences are KGHSH and LQKENI.

The V call is TRBV6-4, the J call TRBJ2-7; the D is unclear. The CDR3 totals 15 residues. CDR1 and CDR2 (germline): MRHNA, SNTAGT. Trimming cost V 10 bases and J 4 bases, with 23 bases left between them. CDR3 sequence: CATPSWAHNSYEQYF. CDR3 sequence (DNA): TGTGCCACACCAAGTTGGGCACACAACAGTTACGAGCAGTACTTC.

The rearrangement joins TRBV4-1 to TRBJ2-5; 8 bases line up with TRBD2. Germline V gene lookup returns CDR1 MGHRA and CDR2 YSYEKL. The J segment lost 4 bases and the V segment lost 4 bases, leaving 8 bases of the junction unmatched. This CDR3 contains 15 residues. DNA of the CDR3: TGCGCCAGCAGCCCCAGGGCGGGGGGTGGAGAGACCCAGTACTTC. It specifies CASSPRAGGGETQYF.

V is TRBV3-1 (or the pseudogene TRBV3-2) and J is TRBJ1-3, with TRBD1 as a possible D gene (5 bases). V dropped 1 base and J dropped 3 bases, with 10 bases sitting between them. From germline, CDR1 is LGHDT and CDR2 YNNKEL (reference sequence). This CDR3 spans 15 amino acids. The DNA of the CDR3 is TGTGCCAGCAGCCAAGGGCGGGGGTATGGAAACACCATATATTTT. Translating it yields CASSQGRGYGNTIYF.

The chain has TRBV6-6 and TRBJ2-7; 9 bases are a match to TRBD2. In germline, CDR1 is MNHNY, CDR2 SVGAGI (reference sequence). Trimming at V came to 0 bases and at J to 3 bases, leaving 0 bases not matched to a gene. This CDR3 region has 14 residues. The CDR3 DNA sequence: TGTGCCAGCAGTTACTCTAGCGGGGGCTACGAGCAGTACTTC. Translated, it gives CASSYSSGGYEQYF.

The DNA for the CDR3 is TGTGCCAGCAGTGATCGGTGGGGGCGGTATGGCTACACCTTC. This gives the protein CASSDRWGRYGYTF. This chain links TRBV6-1 with TRBJ1-2, with TRBD1 as a possible D gene (6 bases). The CDR3 spans 14 residues. The V end was cut by 3 bases, the J end by 5 bases, with 13 bases between. From germline, CDR1 is MNHNS and CDR2 SASEGT.

The chain joins TRBV18 to TRBJ1-4; TRBD1 agrees at 9 bases. V lost 2 bases to trimming and J lost 4 bases; unmatched junction nucleotides: 8. This CDR3 has 17 amino acids. Per germline, CDR1 KGHSH and CDR2 LQKENI. In nucleotides, the CDR3 is TGTGCCAGCTCACCATTTGCCGGGACAGGGTTTAATGAAAAACTGTTTTTT. Protein: CASSPFAGTGFNEKLFF.

The chain is built from TRBV10-1 and TRBJ1-2; perhaps TRBD1 as D (5 bases). The CDR3 is 15 residues long. Trimming removed 3 bases from V and 4 bases from J, with 15 bases in between. Germline CDR1 and CDR2: WNHNN and SYGVQD (reference sequence). Written as DNA, the CDR3 is TGCGCCAGCAGTGATTCGAGGGGACTGAGCTATGGCTACACCTTC. Translated, it gives CASSDSRGLSYGYTF.

V gene TRBV13 combines with J gene TRBJ1-1; D possibly corresponds to TRBD1 (6 bases). Trimming removed 8 bases at V and 2 bases at J, with 12 bases between. The CDR3 covers 13 residues. Germline values: CDR1 PRHDT, CDR2 FYEKMQ (reference sequence). The CDR3 is CASARTANTEAFF. The CDR3 region has the DNA TGTGCCAGCGCGAGGACAGCCAACACTGAAGCTTTCTTT.

V is TRBV5-1 and J is TRBJ1-5; no firm D call. V gave up 4 bases and J gave up 3 bases, with 17 bases separating them. The CDR3 spans 16 residues. Germline V gives CDR1 SGHRS, CDR2 YFSETQ. The CDR3 sequence: CASSPGHDQDNQPQHF. The CDR3 nucleotides read TGCGCCAGCAGCCCCGGCCACGACCAGGACAATCAGCCCCAGCATTTT.

This clone occurred a few times. CDR3 DNA: TGTGCCAGTAGTACCTCGGACAGGGCGAACACTGAAGCTTTCTTT. Protein product: CASSTSDRANTEAFF. The chain combines TRBV19 with TRBJ1-1; 8 positions agree with TRBD1. CDR1 and CDR2 (germline): LNHDA, SQIVND (reference sequence). V shed 4 bases, J shed 1 base, and the junction held 5 bases outside the gene matches. The CDR3 runs to 15 residues.